This T cell receptor beta chain came from a study of cytomegalovirus exposure and HLA in healthy donors. The PCR ran on 60 Vbeta and 13 Jbeta primers. Some clones are missing from TCRdb's copy, which holds only in-frame ones; the method was immunoSEQ multiplex PCR. The sample includes 95,000 to 100,000 clones, more than 80% of them seen just once. The CDR3 has 17 amino acids. Germline lookup yields CDR1 SGHDN and CDR2 FVKESK. V was clipped by 1 base and J by 10 bases; unmatched bases: 13. This clonotype was obtained from a man aged 25-45 years in good health and CMV-seronegative. This chain joins TRBV14 and TRBJ2-1; the match to TRBD2 covers 10 bases. The sequencing input was PBMCs. CDR3 coding DNA: TGTGCCAGCAGCCAAGCGGTGCAGCGGGAGGGCCCATGGGAGCAGTTCTTC. Amino acids: CASSQAVQREGPWEQFF.